The clone carrying this TCR beta chain was seen a handful of times. These data come from a study of cytomegalovirus exposure and HLA in healthy donors. Amplification used 60 Vbeta primers and 13 Jbeta primers. The method was immunoSEQ multiplex PCR; TCRdb's version includes in-frame clones alone and lacks a portion of them. The data hold some 98,000 clones, with about a tenth observed a single time. Trimming left V 10 bases short and J 6 bases short, with 19 bases between. The germline CDR1 and CDR2 sequences are SEHNR and FQNEAQ (reference sequence). The CDR3 length is 13 residues. The material sequenced was PBMCs. J is TRBJ2-7 and V is TRBV7-9; D possibly corresponds to TRBD1 (5 bases). This TCR was recovered from a middle-aged man in good health and CMV-seropositive. In DNA, the CDR3 is TGTGCCACTGCGGCGCAGGGCGGTAGCGAGCAGTACTTC. Translating it yields CATAAQGGSEQYF.